Presented here are 30 T cell receptor beta chains from one specimen sequenced in a study of blood T cell repertoires in COVID-19. Only in-frame clones appear in the TCRdb table, and some are missing; sequencing was by immunoSEQ multiplex PCR. The table has a few hundred thousand clones, about 90% seen once. The specimen sequenced was PBMCs or T cells enriched from blood (not recorded which). Every receptor here comes from a man aged 40-49 years in a cohort exposed to, infected with or recovered from COVID-19 (not recorded which).

CDR3 region: CASSSRMNTQYF. For the CDR3, the DNA is TGTGCCAGCAGTTCCAGGATGAATACGCAGTATTTT. The gene calls are TRBV6-2 or TRBV6-3 and TRBJ2-3, with no clear D. Germline CDR1 reads MNHEY; CDR2 reads SVGEGT. Trimming pared 4 bases from V and 7 bases from J, leaving 9 bases between. The CDR3 extends over 12 amino acids.

The genes are TRBV2 and TRBJ1-5; D uncertain. Trimming stripped 4 bases from V and 5 bases from J, with 12 bases between. CDR3 length: 14 amino acids. CDR1 SNHLY and CDR2 FYNNEI come from the germline V gene. The CDR3 here is CASSGPTGYQPQHF. DNA of the CDR3: TGTGCCAGCAGTGGGCCCACGGGTTATCAGCCCCAGCATTTT.

This clone came up a few times. The chain employs TRBV19 and TRBJ2-1; 13 bases fit TRBD2. V gave up 8 bases and J gave up 8 bases; unmatched junction bases: 9. This CDR3 has 15 residues. Germline V CDR1 and CDR2: LNHDA, SQIVND (reference sequence). CDR3: CASDGLAGVVDEQFF. The CDR3 nucleotides read TGTGCCAGTGACGGACTAGCGGGAGTGGTGGATGAGCAGTTCTTC.

CDR3 amino acids: CASSISGTSNTGELFF. The CDR3 DNA reads as TGTGCCAGCAGCATCTCCGGGACTAGTAACACCGGGGAGCTGTTTTTT. The rearrangement joins TRBV9 to TRBJ2-2, with 8 bases fitting TRBD2. The junction had 7 bases not matched to a gene; V was cut back by 4 bases and J by 2 bases. This CDR3 spans 16 amino acids. CDR1 is SGDLS and CDR2 is YYNGEE in the germline V gene.

The chain combines TRBV19 with TRBJ2-1; 10 positions match TRBD2. The CDR3 has 14 amino acids. V lost 7 bases and J lost 7; bases outside the gene matches: 7. Germline CDR1 and CDR2: LNHDA and SQIVND (reference sequence). CDR3 sequence (DNA): TGTGCCAGTAATGATATAGCGGGAGGAAATGAGCAGTTCTTC. It is translated as CASNDIAGGNEQFF.

The gene calls are TRBV28 and TRBJ1-2; tentative D call: TRBD1 (6 bases). Germline V lookup: CDR1 MDHEN, CDR2 SYDVKM. V dropped 5 bases and J dropped 4 bases, with 8 bases sitting between them. The length of the CDR3 is 12 residues. CDR3 bases: TGTGCCAGCAGTCGGGACATCTATGGCTACACCTTC. Translation gives CASSRDIYGYTF.

This rearrangement joins TRBV27 to TRBJ1-1, with 7 positions matching TRBD1. After removal of 6 bases from V and 1 base from J, the junction contained 5 bases not matched to a gene. CDR1 MNHEY and CDR2 SMNVEV come from the germline V gene (reference sequence). CDR3 length: 14 amino acids. The CDR3 reads CASRPDRANTEAFF. Here the CDR3 DNA reads TGTGCCAGCAGACCTGACAGGGCGAACACTGAAGCTTTCTTT.

This sequence joins TRBV5-1 and TRBJ2-2, with D possibly being TRBD2 (5 bases). The germline gives CDR1 SGHRS, CDR2 YFSETQ. The V end was cut by 3 bases, the J end by 7 bases, with 10 bases between. CDR3 length: 13 amino acids. CDR3 residues: CASSSPGYGELFF. As DNA, the CDR3 is TGCGCCAGCAGCTCCCCGGGGTACGGGGAGCTGTTTTTT.

DNA for the CDR3: TGTGCCAGCAGCCCTCCCTTTGCAACTAATGAAAAACTGTTTTTT. It translates to CASSPPFATNEKLFF. This rearrangement joins TRBV3-1 (or the pseudogene TRBV3-2) to TRBJ1-4; D call uncertain. V dropped 4 bases and J dropped 0 bases, with 9 bases sitting between them. Germline CDR1 and CDR2: LGHDT and YNNKEL (reference sequence). This CDR3 contains 15 residues.

The chain links TRBV4-1 to TRBJ1-2, with TRBD1 matching over 11 bases. The junction had 8 bases not matched to a gene; V was cut back by 4 bases and J by 4 bases. CDR1 MGHRA and CDR2 YSYEKL come from the germline V gene. The CDR3 spans 16 residues. The CDR3 region is CASSRPGQGAIYGYTF. The CDR3 nucleotides read TGCGCCAGCAGCCGTCCCGGACAGGGGGCAATCTATGGCTACACCTTC.

The chain links TRBV18 to TRBJ2-3; 12 nucleotides line up with TRBD2. Trimming removed 6 bases from V and 3 bases from J; junction bases left unmatched: 10. CDR1 is KGHSH and CDR2 is LQKENI in the germline V gene. The CDR3 runs 17 residues. CDR3 residues: CASSPSPTSGSTDTQYF. CDR3 nucleotides: TGTGCCAGCTCTCCTTCCCCGACTAGCGGGAGTACAGATACGCAGTATTTT.

V is TRBV18 and J is TRBJ1-1, with TRBD1 matching 10 bases. The CDR3 runs 13 residues. The V gene's germline CDR1 is KGHSH and CDR2 LQKENI. The V and J ends lost 5 bases and 7 bases, in that order; junction bases with no gene match: 4. CDR3 sequence reads: CASSVGTGDEAFF. The CDR3 bases are TGTGCCAGCTCAGTCGGGACAGGGGATGAAGCTTTCTTT.

The chain has TRBV19 and TRBJ2-5; D may be TRBD2 (7 bases). The V end was cut by 4 bases, the J end by 6 bases, with 21 bases between. CDR3 size: 16 residues. In germline, CDR1 is LNHDA, CDR2 SQIVND (reference sequence). The CDR3 is CASSTAGAGDIKTQYF. CDR3 coding DNA: TGTGCCAGTAGTACGGCGGGGGCAGGGGACATCAAGACCCAGTACTTC.

This rearrangement joins TRBV28 to TRBJ1-2; possibly TRBD1 for D (5 bases). The CDR3 runs to 15 residues. From germline, CDR1 is MDHEN and CDR2 SYDVKM. V lost 3 bases to trimming and J lost 4 bases, with 15 bases between them. CDR3 residues: CASSLGGFLTYGYTF. DNA for the CDR3: TGTGCCAGCAGTTTGGGGGGGTTCCTTACCTATGGCTACACCTTC.

This clone appeared once. The V and J genes are TRBV9 and TRBJ1-5, with D hard to call. The germline gives CDR1 SGDLS, CDR2 YYNGEE. V was shortened by 0 bases and J by 4 bases, with 5 bases between the two germline ends. The CDR3 is 13 amino acids. The chain's CDR3 is CASSVAPNQPQHF. CDR3 in DNA: TGTGCCAGCAGCGTAGCTCCGAATCAGCCCCAGCATTTT.

CDR3 nucleotides: TGCAGCGTTATGCAGGGGGCTTGGGGGGCCAACGTCCTGACTTTC. Residues: CSVMQGAWGANVLTF. The V gene is TRBV29-1, the J gene TRBJ2-6; 8 nucleotides line up with TRBD1. Germline V gene sequence: CDR1 SQVTM, CDR2 ANQGSEA. V lost 5 bases to trimming and J lost 4 bases; unmatched junction nucleotides: 7. The CDR3 totals 15 residues.

The rearrangement joins TRBV6-1 to TRBJ1-3; D might be TRBD1 (6 bases). CDR3 size: 15 residues. The V end lost 0 bases, the J end lost 4 bases, and 10 bases lay between the germline ends. Germline V gives CDR1 MNHNS, CDR2 SASEGT. The chain's CDR3 is CASSEAPGEGNTIYF. CDR3 in DNA: TGTGCCAGCAGTGAAGCGCCAGGGGAAGGAAACACCATATATTTT.

The V and J genes are TRBV10-3 and TRBJ1-3, with 11 bases aligning to TRBD1. The CDR3 loop spans 16 amino acids. Germline values: CDR1 ENHRY, CDR2 SYGVKD. V lost 6 bases and J lost 1; bases outside the gene matches: 5. For the CDR3, the DNA is TGTGCCATCAGAGACCGGGACAGGGGGTCTGGAAACACCATATATTTT. Amino acids: CAIRDRDRGSGNTIYF.

This rearrangement joins TRBV28 to TRBJ2-1; D possibly corresponds to TRBD2 (5 bases). This CDR3 spans 12 amino acids. The V end was cut by 8 bases, the J end by 6 bases, with 11 bases between. The germline V gene encodes CDR1 MDHEN and CDR2 SYDVKM. CDR3 coding DNA: TGTGCCAGCCTGGGCGGGCGCAATGAGCAGTTCTTC. This translates into CASLGGRNEQFF.

This chain joins TRBV9 and TRBJ2-1; 8 nucleotides match TRBD2. CDR3 length equals 17 residues. CDR1 is SGDLS, CDR2 YYNGEE, per germline. V was clipped by 3 bases and J by 3 bases; unmatched bases: 11. CDR3 protein: CASSAPGGELNYNEQFF. The CDR3 bases are TGTGCCAGCAGCGCCCCCGGGGGGGAGCTGAACTACAATGAGCAGTTCTTC.

The chain has TRBV7-2 and TRBJ2-7; 15 positions agree with TRBD2. V shed 4 bases and J 4 bases; nucleotides not matched to a gene: 8. This CDR3 is built from 17 residues. Germline CDR1 is SGHTA and CDR2 is FQGNSA. In nucleotides, the CDR3 is TGTGCCAGCAGCTCCGGGACTAGCGGGAGGAGGGATTACGAGCAGTACTTC. This translates into CASSSGTSGRRDYEQYF.

The genes are TRBV29-1 and TRBJ2-7, with D possibly TRBD2 on 5 matching bases. CDR3 length equals 12 residues. Trimming cost V 4 bases and J 2 bases, with 9 bases left between them. From germline, CDR1 is SQVTM and CDR2 ANQGSEA. CDR3 nucleotide sequence: TGCAGCGTTGTAGAGGGCCCCTACGAGCAGTACTTC. This codes for CSVVEGPYEQYF.

J is TRBJ2-2 and V is TRBV19; D possibly corresponds to TRBD2 (6 bases). Germline loops: CDR1 LNHDA, CDR2 SQIVND (reference sequence). This CDR3 is built from 17 residues. V lost 2 bases, J lost 7 bases, and 20 bases lay in between. In DNA, the CDR3 is TGTGCCAGTAGTATAACGGGGGTAAGAGTCGGCGGCGGGGAGCTGTTTTTT. This sequence encodes CASSITGVRVGGGELFF.

The rearrangement links TRBV5-1 to TRBJ2-1; TRBD2 might be the D (5 bases). Germline-derived CDR1 and CDR2 are SGHRS and YFSETQ. Trimming shortened V by 0 bases and J by 7 bases, and 8 bases separated the two germline ends. The CDR3 length is 13 residues. CDR3 bases: TGCGCCAGCAGCTTGGCCGGGGATAATGAGCAGTTCTTC. Translation gives CASSLAGDNEQFF.

The gene calls are TRBV10-2 and TRBJ1-2, with 10 bases identical to TRBD1. This CDR3 spans 14 amino acids. Germline V gene lookup returns CDR1 WSHSY and CDR2 SAAADI. With V trimmed by 6 bases and J by 2 bases, 3 bases remained unmatched. CDR3 region: CASRLTGGNYGYTF. CDR3 nucleotide sequence: TGCGCCAGCAGGCTGACAGGGGGCAACTATGGCTACACCTTC.

This clone was recorded a few times. V usage is TRBV2 and J usage is TRBJ1-2; 7 bases match TRBD1. Germline values: CDR1 SNHLY, CDR2 FYNNEI. The CDR3 is 13 residues long. J was trimmed by 12 bases and V by 0 bases; bases with no gene match: 7. The CDR3 sequence: CASSEAPLGGNTF. The DNA for the CDR3 is TGTGCCAGCAGTGAAGCTCCGCTAGGGGGCAACACCTTC.

This clone came up once. This chain connects TRBV11-2 to TRBJ2-5, with 8 bases identical to TRBD2. The V segment lost 0 bases and the J segment 4 bases; nucleotides outside the gene matches: 10. The length of the CDR3 is 17 residues. The germline V gene has CDR1 SGHAT and CDR2 FQNNGV. The CDR3 region has the DNA TGTGCCAGCAGCTTAGAAGGACTAGCCGGTGGTGGAGAGACCCAGTACTTC. It codes for CASSLEGLAGGGETQYF.

The V call is TRBV7-9, the J call TRBJ1-4; perhaps TRBD1 as D (6 bases). Germline V gene lookup returns CDR1 SEHNR and CDR2 FQNEAQ (reference sequence). This CDR3 has 14 amino acids. V was clipped by 4 bases and J by 7 bases, with 13 bases between them. This CDR3 is CASSSQGRVEKLFF. Here the CDR3 DNA reads TGTGCCAGCAGCTCCCAGGGGCGCGTTGAAAAACTGTTTTTT.

The genes are TRBV3-1 (or the pseudogene TRBV3-2) and TRBJ1-5; D remains unclear. Trimming shortened V by 1 base and J by 7 bases, and 8 bases separated the two germline ends. Per germline, CDR1 LGHDT and CDR2 YNNKEL (reference sequence). CDR3 length equals 13 residues. The DNA for the CDR3 is TGTGCCAGCAGCCAAGGGGCGACCCAGCCCCAGCATTTT. Amino acid sequence: CASSQGATQPQHF.

The V gene is TRBV5-1, the J gene TRBJ2-2; 7 nucleotides align to TRBD1. The CDR3 length is 15 residues. The junction had 8 bases not matched to a gene; V was cut back by 7 bases and J by 2 bases. CDR1 and CDR2 (germline): SGHRS, YFSETQ. This chain's CDR3 is CASSRQGFNTGELFF. The CDR3 DNA reads as TGCGCCAGCTCTCGACAGGGTTTTAACACCGGGGAGCTGTTTTTT.